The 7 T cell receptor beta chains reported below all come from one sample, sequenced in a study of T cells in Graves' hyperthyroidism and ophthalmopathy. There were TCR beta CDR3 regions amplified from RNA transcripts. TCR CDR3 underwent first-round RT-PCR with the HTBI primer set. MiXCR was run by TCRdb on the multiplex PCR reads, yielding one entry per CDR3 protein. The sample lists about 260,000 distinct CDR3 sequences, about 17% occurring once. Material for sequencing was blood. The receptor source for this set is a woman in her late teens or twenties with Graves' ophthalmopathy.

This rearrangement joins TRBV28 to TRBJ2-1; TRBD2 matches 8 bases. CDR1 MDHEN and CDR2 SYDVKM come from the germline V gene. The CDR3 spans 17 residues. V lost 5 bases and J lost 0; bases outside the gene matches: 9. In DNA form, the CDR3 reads TGTGCCAGCAGTCGTCGTAGCGGGACGAGCTCCTACAATGAGCAGTTCTTC. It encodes CASSRRSGTSSYNEQFF.

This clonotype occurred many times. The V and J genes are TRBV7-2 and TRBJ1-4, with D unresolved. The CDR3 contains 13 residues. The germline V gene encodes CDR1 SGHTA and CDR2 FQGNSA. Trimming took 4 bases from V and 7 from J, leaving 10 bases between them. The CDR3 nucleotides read TGTGCCAGCAGCTCAAGCGGTGGTGAAAAACTGTTTTTT. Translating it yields CASSSSGGEKLFF. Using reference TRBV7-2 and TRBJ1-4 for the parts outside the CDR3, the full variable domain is GAGVSQSPSNKVTEKGKDVELRCDPISGHTALYWYRQSLGQGLEFLIYFQGNSAPDKSGLPSDRFSAERTGGSVSTLTIQRTQQEDSAVYLCASSSSGGEKLFFGSGTQLSVL.

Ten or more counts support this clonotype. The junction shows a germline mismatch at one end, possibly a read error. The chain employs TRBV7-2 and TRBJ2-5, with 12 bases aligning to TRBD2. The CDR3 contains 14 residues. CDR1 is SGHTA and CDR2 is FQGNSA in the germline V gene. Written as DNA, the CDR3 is TGTGCCAGCAGCCCTGGGGTTCTAGCGGGGGGGCATCACTTC. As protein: CASSPGVLAGGHHF.

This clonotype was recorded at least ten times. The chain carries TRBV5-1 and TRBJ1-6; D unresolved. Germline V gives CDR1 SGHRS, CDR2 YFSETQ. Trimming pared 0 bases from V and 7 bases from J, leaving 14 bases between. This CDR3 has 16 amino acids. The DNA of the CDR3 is TGCGCCAGCAGCTTGGAAGGGCGTAATGGCAATTCACCCCTCCACTTT. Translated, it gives CASSLEGRNGNSPLHF.

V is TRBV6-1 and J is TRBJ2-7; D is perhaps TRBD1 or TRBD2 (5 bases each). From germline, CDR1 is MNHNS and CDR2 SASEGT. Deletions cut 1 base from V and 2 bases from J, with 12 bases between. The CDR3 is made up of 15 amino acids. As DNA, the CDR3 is TGTGCCAGCAGTGAAGTGAGGCTGGGGGCCTACGAGCAGTACTTC. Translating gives CASSEVRLGAYEQYF.

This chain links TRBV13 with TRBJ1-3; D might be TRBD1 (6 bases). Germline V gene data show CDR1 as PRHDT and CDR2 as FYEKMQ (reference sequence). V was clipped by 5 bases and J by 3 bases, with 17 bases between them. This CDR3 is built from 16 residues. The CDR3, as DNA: TGTGCCAGCAGCACTCGGACAGCAGAACGTGGAAACACCATATATTTT. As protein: CASSTRTAERGNTIYF.

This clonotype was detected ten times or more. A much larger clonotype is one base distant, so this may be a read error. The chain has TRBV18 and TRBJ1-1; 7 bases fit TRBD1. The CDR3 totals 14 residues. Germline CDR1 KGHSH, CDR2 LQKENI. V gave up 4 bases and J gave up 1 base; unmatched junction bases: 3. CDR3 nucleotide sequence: TGTGCCAGCTCACTGGGACAGCAGAACACTGAAGCTTTCTTT. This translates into CASSLGQQNTEAFF. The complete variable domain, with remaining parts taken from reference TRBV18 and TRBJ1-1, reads NAGVMQNPRHLVRRRGQEARLRCSPMKGHSHVYWYRQLPEEGLKFMVYLQKENIIDESGMPKERFSAEFPKEGPSILRIQQVVRGDSAAYFCASSLGQQNTEAFFGQGTRLTVV.